The 9 T cell receptor beta chains below were found in one sample sequenced in a study of T-cell reconstitution after alpha-beta-depleted transplantation in children. This sample's TCRbeta library carried unique molecular identifier barcodes. TCRdb recomputed calls from the PCR reads with MiXCR, one row per CDR3 protein. In the table there are 700,000 to 950,000 distinct CDR3 sequences, about 16% of which are singletons. Sequenced here: PBMCs, mostly from graft donor cells, sampled 360 days after TCRalphabeta/CD19-depleted stem cell transplant. The receptors shown here come from a male patient aged 10 to 17 who had a stem cell transplant for acute lymphoblastic leukemia, so the T cells may come from the graft donor.

As regards this clonotype: A much larger clone is a single base away; this may be a read error. This chain uses TRBV7-3 with TRBJ2-2; TRBD2 agrees at 8 bases. The J segment lost 0 bases and the V segment lost 2 bases, leaving 2 bases of the junction unmatched. The CDR3 is 16 amino acids. Germline V CDR1 and CDR2: SGHTA, FQGTGA. The CDR3 loop is CASSLELAANTGELFF. In nucleotides, the CDR3 is TGTGCCAGCAGCTTAGAACTAGCGGCGAACACCGGGGAGCTGTTTTTT.

This clonotype has a handful of counts. The chain links TRBV11-2 to TRBJ2-1; D gene unclear. Per germline, CDR1 SGHAT and CDR2 FQNNGV. The CDR3 has 15 residues. Trimming removed 2 bases from V and 1 base from J, with 9 bases in between. The CDR3 is CASSLISESYNEQFF. For the CDR3, the DNA is TGTGCCAGCAGCTTAATCTCAGAATCCTACAATGAGCAGTTCTTC.

This clonotype was counted only a few times. The J gene is TRBJ2-5, the V gene TRBV5-1, with 11 positions matching TRBD2. V shed 6 bases and J 4 bases; nucleotides not matched to a gene: 8. The CDR3 has 15 residues. CDR1 SGHRS and CDR2 YFSETQ come from the germline V gene. The chain's CDR3 is CASTLAGAPPETQYF. The CDR3 DNA is TGCGCCAGCACACTAGCGGGAGCTCCCCCAGAGACCCAGTACTTC.

This clonotype was detected ten times or more. The rearrangement joins TRBV12-3 or TRBV12-4 to TRBJ2-5; 7 positions agree with TRBD1. The CDR3 runs to 14 residues. Losses at the gene ends were 2 bases for V and 2 bases for J; bases not matched to a gene: 2. DNA of the CDR3: TGTGCCAGCAGTTTAACCAGGGGGCAAGAGACCCAGTACTTC. It is translated as CASSLTRGQETQYF.

This clonotype appeared a few times. V gene TRBV2 combines with J gene TRBJ2-7; TRBD2 aligns across 10 bases. The CDR3 is made up of 15 amino acids. V trimming: 6 bases; J trimming: 5 bases; junction bases outside the gene matches: 10. Germline V gives CDR1 SNHLY, CDR2 FYNNEI. The CDR3 region is CASRFLAGEDNEQYF. DNA for the CDR3: TGTGCCAGCAGGTTTCTAGCGGGAGAAGACAACGAGCAGTACTTC.

This clonotype was observed at least ten times. V is TRBV11-2 and J is TRBJ2-5, with D possibly TRBD2 on 6 matching bases. Trimming took off 3 bases at V and 2 bases at J, with 19 bases between the two ends. The CDR3 is 17 residues long. Germline V CDR1 and CDR2: SGHAT, FQNNGV. CDR3 amino acids: CASSFPRLEVPQETQYF. CDR3 nucleotide sequence: TGTGCCAGCAGCTTCCCACGACTAGAAGTCCCACAAGAGACCCAGTACTTC.

The CDR3 here is CASSSLGLAFYNEQFF. CDR3 nucleotides: TGTGCCAGCAGCTCCCTCGGACTAGCGTTCTACAATGAGCAGTTCTTC. V is TRBV7-3 and J is TRBJ2-1, with TRBD2 matching over 9 bases. V trimming: 4 bases; J trimming: 3 bases; junction bases outside the gene matches: 7. The CDR3 contains 16 residues. The V gene's germline CDR1 is SGHTA and CDR2 FQGTGA.

This clonotype was seen a handful of times. The J gene is TRBJ2-7, the V gene TRBV20-1; TRBD2 aligns across 7 bases. This CDR3 spans 14 amino acids. Germline V gene data show CDR1 as DFQATT and CDR2 as SNEGSKA (reference sequence). V was clipped by 3 bases and J by 2 bases; unmatched bases: 7. The CDR3 nucleotides read TGCAGTGCTAGCCCCCGGGGAGGGGCCTACGAGCAGTACTTC. This encodes CSASPRGGAYEQYF.

The chain is built from TRBV11-2 and TRBJ2-7, with D maybe TRBD1 (7 bases). V was cut by 4 bases and J by 2 bases, with 27 bases left in between. The CDR3 extends over 19 amino acids. Germline CDR1 is SGHAT and CDR2 is FQNNGV. The CDR3 here is CASSWNRGLPRGIAYEQYF. The CDR3 DNA reads as TGTGCCAGCAGCTGGAACAGGGGCCTCCCCCGCGGGATAGCCTACGAGCAGTACTTC.